The sequence of this TCR beta chain was determined in a study of T cell repertoires in cytomegalovirus infection (dated by TCRdb to the late 2010s). The study in broad terms: Because public TCR beta signatures pointed to carriage of CMV infection together with the matching HLA type, the HLA type of each donor mattered for the analysis. Here is what the overall study found, with its caveats: In the ex vivo response, HLA-C-restricted CMV-specific TCR beta clonotypes were dominant, and in two of eight donors the single most frequent clonotype came from this HLA-C-restricted group. In both this cohort and an independent cohort of several hundred donors, the cumulative frequency of public TCR beta family members distinguished carriers of CMV infection plus the relevant HLA type.

After removal of 5 bases from V and 4 bases from J, the junction retains 7 bases not matched to a gene. CDR1 and CDR2 are drawn from the germline V gene: SGHTA, FQGNSA. The cysteine opens and the phenylalanine closes a CDR3 of 15 amino acids. The DNA shown is the 45-base CDR3, in frame from base 1. Sequencing relied on an Illumina HiSeq 1500. The public sequencing data were trimmed at Q25 with fastp and processed into clonotypes with MiXCR by TCRdb, which kept only in-frame beta chains. CDR3 protein sequences are deduplicated, and each keeps its most common genes and DNA. The sample table contains 100,000 to 150,000 distinct CDR3 sequences; only one count was recorded for roughly 9% of them. Over 9.5% of the sample is in the top ten clones. In its sample, this clonotype was seen many times. Its antigen has not been determined. No base quality information exists; no much larger clone differs at one position.

Here the chain combines TRBV7-2 and TRBJ1-5, and TRBD1 aligns with 8 junction nucleotides. The TCR comes from a human donor in good health (CMV status not recorded). Some clones in this sample may be carry-over from other donors' samples. Source material: PBMCs. The sequenced DNA is TGTGCCAGCAGCGTAGGGGACAGGTCTAATCAGCCCCAGCATTTT. Its protein reads: CASSVGDRSNQPQHF.